Listed below are T cell receptor beta chains from one sample, sequenced in a study of molecular identifiers for immune sequencing clone quantification. TCRdb re-called the PCR reads through MiXCR, storing one row per CDR3 protein. The sample holds fewer than 350,000 distinct CDR3 sequences, roughly a quarter seen once. Sequenced input: naive CD8+ T cells from blood, with Jurkat cell RNA spiked in. All receptors come from a human donor in good health. Some libraries in this study had Jurkat cell RNA spiked in. Each CDR3 is given with its conserved first and last residue. The D gene is left open where the match is weak. Size is stated for part of the rows, as once, few or many counts, or as a class when the clone is expanded.

>many|TRBV13|TRBJ2-4|.
TGTGCCAGCAGCTTAGGAAAGGACGGGGGAGCCAAAAACATTCAGTACTTC
CASSLGKDGGAKNIQYF
>.|TRBV4-3|TRBJ2-3|TRBD2
TGCGCCAGCAGCCCGCACTCTAGCGGGAAGAACACAGATACGCAGTATTTT
CASSPHSSGKNTDTQYF
>.|TRBV4-3|TRBJ2-2|.
TGCGCCAGCAGCCAATCGACCCTAAAACAGAACACCGGGGAGCTGTTTTTT
CASSQSTLKQNTGELFF
>.|TRBV21-1|TRBJ2-3|.
TGTGCCAGCAGCAAAGATGGTCCAGAACTAACTTTTAGAACAGATACGCAGTATTTT
CASSKDGPELTFRTDTQYF
>many|TRBV20-1|TRBJ2-7|TRBD1
TGCAGTGCTAGGGGACAGTTCTCCTACGAGCAGTACTTC
CSARGQFSYEQYF
>.|TRBV11-2|TRBJ2-7|TRBD1
TGTGCCAGCAGCTTAGGCACAGGGGGCATCGACGAGCAGTACTTC
CASSLGTGGIDEQYF
>.|TRBV11-2|TRBJ1-1|TRBD1
TGTGCCGGCAGCTCGGGGACAGGGTATACTGAAGCTTTCTTT
CAGSSGTGYTEAFF
>.|TRBV29-1|TRBJ2-1|TRBD2
TGCGGCGTTCCGGGACTAGCGGGTCTCAGCTCCTACAATGAGCAGTTCTTC
CGVPGLAGLSSYNEQFF
>.|TRBV11-2|TRBJ2-1|.
TGTGCCAGCAGCCCTATAGCGTGGGGCGACAATGAGCAGTTCTTC
CASSPIAWGDNEQFF
>.|TRBV30|TRBJ2-4|.
TGTGCCTGGAGTGTCTTCAGTCTAGCCAAAAACATTCAGTACTTC
CAWSVFSLAKNIQYF
>.|TRBV6-2/TRBV6-3|TRBJ2-5|.
TGTGCCAGCAGAGTAGATTTAGATCGGAAAACGCAAGAGACCCAGTACTTC
CASRVDLDRKTQETQYF
>.|TRBV5-6|TRBJ1-1|.
TGTGCCAGCAGCGTCCTGAGTAACACTGAAGCTTTCTTT
CASSVLSNTEAFF
>.|TRBV27|TRBJ2-3|.
TGTGCCAGCCACCCCCAGGCCGGGACAACCGACTCTGCGCAGTATTTT
CASHPQAGTTDSAQYF
>.|TRBV3-1|TRBJ2-7|.
TGTGCCAGCAGTCCCGAGGTGTTCTCCTACGAGCAGTACTTC
CASSPEVFSYEQYF
>few|TRBV11-1|TRBJ2-3|.
TGTGCCAGCAGCTTAGAGGGGAATACGCAGTATTTT
CASSLEGNTQYF
>few|TRBV6-2/TRBV6-3|TRBJ1-1|TRBD1
TGTGCCAGCAGTAATCCACGGGACAGGTCTTACACTGAAGCTTTCTTT
CASSNPRDRSYTEAFF
>many|TRBV29-1|TRBJ1-1|.
TGCAGCGTTGAAAGTCTCGACACTGAAGCTTTCTTT
CSVESLDTEAFF
>few|TRBV3-1|TRBJ2-2|.
TGTGCCAGCAGCCAAGTAGAGGTGGTGTCGGGCACCGGGGAGCTGTTTTTT
CASSQVEVVSGTGELFF